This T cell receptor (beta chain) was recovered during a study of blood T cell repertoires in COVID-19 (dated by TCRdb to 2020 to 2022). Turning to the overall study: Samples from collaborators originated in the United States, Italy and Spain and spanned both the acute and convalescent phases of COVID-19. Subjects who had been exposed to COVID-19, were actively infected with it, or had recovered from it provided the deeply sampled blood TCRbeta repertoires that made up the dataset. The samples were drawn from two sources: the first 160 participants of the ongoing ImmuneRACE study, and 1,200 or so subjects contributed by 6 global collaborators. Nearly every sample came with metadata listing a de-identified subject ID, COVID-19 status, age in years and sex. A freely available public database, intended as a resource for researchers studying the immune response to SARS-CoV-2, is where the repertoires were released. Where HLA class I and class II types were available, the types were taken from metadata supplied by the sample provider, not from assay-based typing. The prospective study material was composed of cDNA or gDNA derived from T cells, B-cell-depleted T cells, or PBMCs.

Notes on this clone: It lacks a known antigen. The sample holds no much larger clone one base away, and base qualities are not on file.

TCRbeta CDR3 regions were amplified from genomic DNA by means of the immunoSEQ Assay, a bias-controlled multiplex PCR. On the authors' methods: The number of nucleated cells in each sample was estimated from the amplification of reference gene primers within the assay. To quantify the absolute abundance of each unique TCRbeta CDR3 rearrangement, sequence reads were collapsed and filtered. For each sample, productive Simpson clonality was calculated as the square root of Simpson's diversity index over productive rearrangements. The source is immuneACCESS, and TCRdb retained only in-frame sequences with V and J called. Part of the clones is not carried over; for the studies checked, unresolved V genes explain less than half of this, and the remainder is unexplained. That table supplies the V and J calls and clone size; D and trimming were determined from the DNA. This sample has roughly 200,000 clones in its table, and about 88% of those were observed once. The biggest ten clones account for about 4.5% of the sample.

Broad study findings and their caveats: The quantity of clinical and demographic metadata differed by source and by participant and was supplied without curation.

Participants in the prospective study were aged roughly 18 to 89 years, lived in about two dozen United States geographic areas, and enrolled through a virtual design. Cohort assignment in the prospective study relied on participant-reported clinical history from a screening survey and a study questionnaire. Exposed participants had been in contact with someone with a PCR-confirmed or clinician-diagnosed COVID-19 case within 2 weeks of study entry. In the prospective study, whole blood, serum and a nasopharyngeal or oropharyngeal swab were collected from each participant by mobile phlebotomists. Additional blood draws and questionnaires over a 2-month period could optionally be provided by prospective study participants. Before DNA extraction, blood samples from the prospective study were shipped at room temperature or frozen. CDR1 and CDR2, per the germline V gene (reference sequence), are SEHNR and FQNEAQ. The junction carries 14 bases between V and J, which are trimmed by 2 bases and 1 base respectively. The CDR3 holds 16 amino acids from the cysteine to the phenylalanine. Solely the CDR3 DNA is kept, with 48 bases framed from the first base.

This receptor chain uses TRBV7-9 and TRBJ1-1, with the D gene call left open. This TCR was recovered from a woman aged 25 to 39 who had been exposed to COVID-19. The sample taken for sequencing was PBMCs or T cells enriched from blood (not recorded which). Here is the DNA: TGTGCCAGCAGCTTACTAATCGGCCGAGGGAACACTGAAGCTTTCTTT. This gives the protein CASSLLIGRGNTEAFF.